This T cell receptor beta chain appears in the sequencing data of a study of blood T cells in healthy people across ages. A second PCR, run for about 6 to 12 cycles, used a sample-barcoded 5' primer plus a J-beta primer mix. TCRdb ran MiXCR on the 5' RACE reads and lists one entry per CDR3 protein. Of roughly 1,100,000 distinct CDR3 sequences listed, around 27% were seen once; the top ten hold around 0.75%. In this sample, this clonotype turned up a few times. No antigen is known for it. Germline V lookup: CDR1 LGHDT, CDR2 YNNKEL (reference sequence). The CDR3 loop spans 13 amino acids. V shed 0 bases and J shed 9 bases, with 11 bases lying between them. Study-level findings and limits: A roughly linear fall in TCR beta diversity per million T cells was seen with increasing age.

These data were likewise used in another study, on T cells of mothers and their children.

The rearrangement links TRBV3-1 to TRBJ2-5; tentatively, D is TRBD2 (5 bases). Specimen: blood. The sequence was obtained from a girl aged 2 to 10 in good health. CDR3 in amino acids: CASSQDEGSAQYF. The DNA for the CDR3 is TGTGCCAGCAGCCAAGATGAGGGATCGGCCCAGTACTTC.